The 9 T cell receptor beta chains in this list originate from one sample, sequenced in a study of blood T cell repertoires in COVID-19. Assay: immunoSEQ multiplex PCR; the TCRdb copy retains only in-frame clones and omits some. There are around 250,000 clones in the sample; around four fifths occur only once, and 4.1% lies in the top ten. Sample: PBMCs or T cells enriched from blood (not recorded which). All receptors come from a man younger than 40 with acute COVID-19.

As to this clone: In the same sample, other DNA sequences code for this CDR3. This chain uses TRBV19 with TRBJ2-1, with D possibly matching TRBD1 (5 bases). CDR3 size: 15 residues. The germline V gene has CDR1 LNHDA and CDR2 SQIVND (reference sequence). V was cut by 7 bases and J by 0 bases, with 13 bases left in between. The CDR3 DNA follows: TGTGCCAGTACTCCTGACAGAAGCTCCTACAATGAGCAGTTCTTC. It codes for CASTPDRSSYNEQFF.

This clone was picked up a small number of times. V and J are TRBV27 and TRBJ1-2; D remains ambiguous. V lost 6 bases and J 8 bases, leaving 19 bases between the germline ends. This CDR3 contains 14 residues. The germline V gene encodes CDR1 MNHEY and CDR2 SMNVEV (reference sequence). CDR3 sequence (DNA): TGTGCCAGCAGCCCAGGAGGAAAGGGTGAAGGCTACACCTTC. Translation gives CASSPGGKGEGYTF.

The CDR3 DNA follows: TGTGCCTGGAGTGTCGGCGGGTCCAGCTCCTACGAGCAGTACGTC. Its protein is CAWSVGGSSSYEQYV. The chain has TRBV30 and TRBJ2-7; D may be TRBD2 (5 bases). CDR3 size: 15 residues. V lost 0 bases and J lost 0, with 12 bases in between. Germline V CDR1 and CDR2: GTSNPN, SVGIG (reference sequence).

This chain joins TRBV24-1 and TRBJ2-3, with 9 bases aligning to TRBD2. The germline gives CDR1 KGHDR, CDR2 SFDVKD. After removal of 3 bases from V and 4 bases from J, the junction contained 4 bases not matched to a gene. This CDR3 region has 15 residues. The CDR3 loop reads CATSDRAGGPDTQYF. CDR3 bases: TGTGCCACCAGTGATAGAGCGGGGGGCCCAGATACGCAGTATTTT.

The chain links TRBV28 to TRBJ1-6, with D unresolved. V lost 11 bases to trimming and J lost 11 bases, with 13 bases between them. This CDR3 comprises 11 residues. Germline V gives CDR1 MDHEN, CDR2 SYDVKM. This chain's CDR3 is CAAGGWTPLHF. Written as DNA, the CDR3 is TGTGCCGCAGGAGGCTGGACACCCCTCCACTTT.

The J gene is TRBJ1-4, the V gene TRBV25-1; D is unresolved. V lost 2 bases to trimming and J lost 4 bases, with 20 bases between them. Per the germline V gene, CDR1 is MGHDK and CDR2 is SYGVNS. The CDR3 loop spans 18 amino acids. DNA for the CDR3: TGTGCCAGCAGTGAACCCCCAATAGGACTGACTGATAATGAAAAACTGTTTTTT. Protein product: CASSEPPIGLTDNEKLFF.

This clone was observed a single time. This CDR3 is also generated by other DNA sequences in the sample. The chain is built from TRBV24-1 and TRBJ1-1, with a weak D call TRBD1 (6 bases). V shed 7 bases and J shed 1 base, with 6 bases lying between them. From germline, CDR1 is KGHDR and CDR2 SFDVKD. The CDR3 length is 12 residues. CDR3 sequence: CATRDRNTEAFF. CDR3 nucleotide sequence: TGTGCCACCAGGGACAGGAACACTGAAGCTTTCTTT.

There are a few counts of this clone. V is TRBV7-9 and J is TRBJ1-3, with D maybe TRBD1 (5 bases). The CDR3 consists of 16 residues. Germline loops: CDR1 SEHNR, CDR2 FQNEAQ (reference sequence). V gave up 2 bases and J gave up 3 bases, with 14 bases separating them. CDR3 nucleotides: TGTGCCAGCAGCTTACCTGGGGCCAGCGTTGGAAACACCATATATTTT. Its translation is CASSLPGASVGNTIYF. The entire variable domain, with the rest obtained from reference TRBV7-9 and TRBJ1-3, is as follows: DTGVSQNPRHKITKRGQNVTFRCDPISEHNRLYWYRQTLGQGPEFLTYFQNEAQLEKSRLLSDRFSAERPKGSFSTLEIQRTEQGDSAMYLCASSLPGASVGNTIYFGEGSWLTVV.

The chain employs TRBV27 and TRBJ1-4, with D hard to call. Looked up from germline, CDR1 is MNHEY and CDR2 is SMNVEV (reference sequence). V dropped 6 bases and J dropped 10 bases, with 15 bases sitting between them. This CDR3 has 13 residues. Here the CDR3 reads CASRQPLVGKLFF. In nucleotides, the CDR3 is TGTGCCAGCAGACAGCCCCTGGTGGGAAAACTGTTTTTT.